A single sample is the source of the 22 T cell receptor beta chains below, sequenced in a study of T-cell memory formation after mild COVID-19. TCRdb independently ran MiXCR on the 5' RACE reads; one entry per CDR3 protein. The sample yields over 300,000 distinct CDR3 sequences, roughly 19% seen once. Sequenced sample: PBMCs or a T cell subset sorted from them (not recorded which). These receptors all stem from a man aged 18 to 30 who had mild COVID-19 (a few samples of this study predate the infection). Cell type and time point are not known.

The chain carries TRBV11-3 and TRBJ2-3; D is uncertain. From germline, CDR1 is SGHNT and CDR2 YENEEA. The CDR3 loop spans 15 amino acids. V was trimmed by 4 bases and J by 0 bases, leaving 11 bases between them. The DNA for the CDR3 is TGTGCCAGCAGCTCTGGGCGCACTAGCACAGATACGCAGTATTTT. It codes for CASSSGRTSTDTQYF.

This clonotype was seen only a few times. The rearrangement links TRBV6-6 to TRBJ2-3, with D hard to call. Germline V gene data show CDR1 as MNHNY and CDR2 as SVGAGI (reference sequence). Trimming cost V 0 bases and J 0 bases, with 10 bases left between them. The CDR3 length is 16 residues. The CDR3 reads CASSYSTQTSTDTQYF. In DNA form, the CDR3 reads TGTGCCAGCAGTTACTCGACACAAACTAGCACAGATACGCAGTATTTT.

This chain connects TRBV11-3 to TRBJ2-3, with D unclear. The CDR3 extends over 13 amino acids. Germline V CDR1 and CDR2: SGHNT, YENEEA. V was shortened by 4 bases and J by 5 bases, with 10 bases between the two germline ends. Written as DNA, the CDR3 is TGTGCCAGCAGCTCCGGAAGAGTAGATACGCAGTATTTT. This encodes CASSSGRVDTQYF.

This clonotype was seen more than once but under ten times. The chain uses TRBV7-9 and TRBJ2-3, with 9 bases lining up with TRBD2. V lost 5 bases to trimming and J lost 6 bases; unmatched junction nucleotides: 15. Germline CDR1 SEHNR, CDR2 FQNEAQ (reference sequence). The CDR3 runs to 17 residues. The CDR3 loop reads CASSRGSGGRIWDTQYF. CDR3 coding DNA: TGTGCCAGCAGCCGAGGCAGCGGGGGGCGGATATGGGATACGCAGTATTTT. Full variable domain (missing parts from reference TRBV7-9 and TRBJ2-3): DTGVSQNPRHKITKRGQNVTFRCDPISEHNRLYWYRQTLGQGPEFLTYFQNEAQLEKSRLLSDRFSAERPKGSFSTLEIQRTEQGDSAMYLCASSRGSGGRIWDTQYFGPGTRLTVL.

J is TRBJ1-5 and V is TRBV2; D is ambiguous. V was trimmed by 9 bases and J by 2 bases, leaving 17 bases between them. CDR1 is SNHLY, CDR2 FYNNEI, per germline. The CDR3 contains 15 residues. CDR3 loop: CASSGWVIGNQPQHF. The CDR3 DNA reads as TGTGCCAGTTCCGGATGGGTTATCGGCAATCAGCCCCAGCATTTT.

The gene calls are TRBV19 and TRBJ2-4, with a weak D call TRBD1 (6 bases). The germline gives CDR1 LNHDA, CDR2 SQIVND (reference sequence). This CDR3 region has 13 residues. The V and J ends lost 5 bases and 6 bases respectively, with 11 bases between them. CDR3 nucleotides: TGTGCCAGTAGTGCAGGACAGAGAAACATTCAGTACTTC. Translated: CASSAGQRNIQYF.

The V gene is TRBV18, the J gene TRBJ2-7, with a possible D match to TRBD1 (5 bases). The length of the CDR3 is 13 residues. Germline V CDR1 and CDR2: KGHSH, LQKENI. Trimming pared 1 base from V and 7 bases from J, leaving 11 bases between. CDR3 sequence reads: CASSPQGFREQYV. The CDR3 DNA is TGTGCCAGCTCACCACAGGGGTTTCGGGAGCAGTACGTC.

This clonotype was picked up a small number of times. The CDR3 coding sequence is TGCGCCAGCAGCTTAGGACGGCCTGACGATGAGCAGTTCTTC. Protein product: CASSLGRPDDEQFF. The rearrangement uses TRBV5-1 and TRBJ2-1, with D uncertain. This CDR3 region has 14 residues. Between the trimmed V and J ends, which lost 2 bases and 8 bases, there was a span of 14 bases. Germline assignment: CDR1 SGHRS and CDR2 YFSETQ.

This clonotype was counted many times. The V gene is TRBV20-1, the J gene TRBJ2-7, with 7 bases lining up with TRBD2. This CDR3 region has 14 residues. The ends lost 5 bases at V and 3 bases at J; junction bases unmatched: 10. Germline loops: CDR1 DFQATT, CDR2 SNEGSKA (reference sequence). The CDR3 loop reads CSAPTIAGGYEQYV. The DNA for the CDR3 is TGCAGTGCTCCGACCATAGCGGGCGGCTACGAGCAGTACGTC.

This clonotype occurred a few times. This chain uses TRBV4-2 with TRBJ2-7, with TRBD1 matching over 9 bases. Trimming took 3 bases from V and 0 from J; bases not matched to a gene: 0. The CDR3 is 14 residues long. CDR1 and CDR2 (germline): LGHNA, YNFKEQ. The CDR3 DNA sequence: TGTGCCAGCAGCCAGGACAGGGGCTCCTACGAGCAGTACGTC. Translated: CASSQDRGSYEQYV.

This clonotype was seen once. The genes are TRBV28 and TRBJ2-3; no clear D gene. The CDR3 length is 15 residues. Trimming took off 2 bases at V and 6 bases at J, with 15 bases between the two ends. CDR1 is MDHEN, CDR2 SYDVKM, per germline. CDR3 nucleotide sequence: TGTGCCAGCAGTTTAATATCGGCGGCTACCGATACGCAGTATTTT. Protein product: CASSLISAATDTQYF.

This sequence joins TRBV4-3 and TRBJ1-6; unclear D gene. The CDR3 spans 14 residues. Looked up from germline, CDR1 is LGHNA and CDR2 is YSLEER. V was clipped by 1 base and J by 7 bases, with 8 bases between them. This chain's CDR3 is CASSQVDPNSPLHF. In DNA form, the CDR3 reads TGCGCCAGCAGCCAAGTCGACCCAAATTCACCCCTCCACTTT.

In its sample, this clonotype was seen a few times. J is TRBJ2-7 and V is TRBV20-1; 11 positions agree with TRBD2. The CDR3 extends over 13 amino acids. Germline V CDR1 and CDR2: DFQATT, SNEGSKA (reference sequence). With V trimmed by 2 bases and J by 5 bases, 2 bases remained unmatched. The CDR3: CSARLAGGHEQYF. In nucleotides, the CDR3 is TGCAGTGCTAGACTAGCGGGGGGTCACGAGCAGTACTTC.

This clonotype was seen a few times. The CDR3 loop is CSVEDQGEQYF. In DNA form, the CDR3 reads TGCAGCGTTGAAGATCAAGGCGAGCAGTACTTC. The chain carries TRBV29-1 and TRBJ2-7; D is undetermined. This CDR3 is built from 11 residues. Per the germline V gene, CDR1 is SQVTM and CDR2 is ANQGSEA. V lost 0 bases and J 6 bases, leaving 6 bases between the germline ends.

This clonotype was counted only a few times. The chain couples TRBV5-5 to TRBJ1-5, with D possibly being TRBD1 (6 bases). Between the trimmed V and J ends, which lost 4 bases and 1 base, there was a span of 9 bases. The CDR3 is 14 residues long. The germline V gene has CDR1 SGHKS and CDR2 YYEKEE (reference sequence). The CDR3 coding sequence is TGTGCCAGCAGCCGAGACAGGAGCAATCAGCCCCAGCATTTT. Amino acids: CASSRDRSNQPQHF.

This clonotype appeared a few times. CDR3 nucleotide sequence: TGTGCCAGCAGGGCCGGGGAGACCCAGTACTTC. Its translation is CASRAGETQYF. V usage is TRBV7-2 and J usage is TRBJ2-5; D unresolved. From germline, CDR1 is SGHTA and CDR2 FQGNSA. The length of the CDR3 is 11 residues. Trimming took 6 bases from V and 5 from J, leaving 7 bases between them.

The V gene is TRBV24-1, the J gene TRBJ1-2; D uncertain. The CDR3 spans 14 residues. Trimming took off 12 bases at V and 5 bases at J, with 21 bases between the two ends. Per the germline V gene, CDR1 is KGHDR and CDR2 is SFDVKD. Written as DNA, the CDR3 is TGTGCCCCGAAATCCGGCCCCAAAGTATATGGCTACACCTTC. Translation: CAPKSGPKVYGYTF.

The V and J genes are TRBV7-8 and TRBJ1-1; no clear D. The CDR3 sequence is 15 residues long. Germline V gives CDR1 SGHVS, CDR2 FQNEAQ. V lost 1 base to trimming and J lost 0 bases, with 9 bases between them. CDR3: CASSLVGRMNTEAFF. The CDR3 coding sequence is TGTGCCAGCAGCTTAGTTGGCAGAATGAACACTGAAGCTTTCTTT. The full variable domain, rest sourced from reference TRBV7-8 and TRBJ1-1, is GAGVSQSPRYKVAKRGQDVALRCDPISGHVSLFWYQQALGQGPEFLTYFQNEAQLDKSGLPSDRFFAERPEGSVSTLKIQRTQQEDSAVYLCASSLVGRMNTEAFFGQGTRLTVV.

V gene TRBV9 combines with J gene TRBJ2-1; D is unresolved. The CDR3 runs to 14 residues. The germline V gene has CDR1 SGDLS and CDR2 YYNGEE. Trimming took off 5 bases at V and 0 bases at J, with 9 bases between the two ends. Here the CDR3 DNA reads TGTGCCAGCAGGCAGGTTAGCTCCTACAATGAGCAGTTCTTC. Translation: CASRQVSSYNEQFF.

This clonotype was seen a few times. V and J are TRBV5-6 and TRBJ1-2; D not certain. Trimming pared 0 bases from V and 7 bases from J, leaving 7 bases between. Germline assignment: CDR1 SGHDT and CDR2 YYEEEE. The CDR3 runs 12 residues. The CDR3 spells CASSLESGGYTF. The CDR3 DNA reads TGTGCCAGCAGCTTGGAGTCGGGTGGCTACACCTTC.

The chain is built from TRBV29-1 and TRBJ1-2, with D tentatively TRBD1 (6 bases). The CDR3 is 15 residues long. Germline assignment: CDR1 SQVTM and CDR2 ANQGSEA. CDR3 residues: CIVVNRVSDNYGYTF. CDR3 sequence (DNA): TGCATCGTCGTGAACAGGGTATCGGATAACTATGGCTACACCTTC.

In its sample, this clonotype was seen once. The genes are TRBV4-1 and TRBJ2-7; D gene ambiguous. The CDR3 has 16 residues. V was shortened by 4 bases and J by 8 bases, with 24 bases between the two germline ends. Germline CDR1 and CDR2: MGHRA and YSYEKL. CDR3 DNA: TGCGCCAGCAGCCCTCTTAACGGCCCATTACCGTACAAGCAGTACGTC. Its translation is CASSPLNGPLPYKQYV.